One and the same sample provided the 5 T cell receptor beta chains below, sequenced in a study of T cell repertoires in cytomegalovirus infection. From the reads, TCRdb called clonotypes with MiXCR, one entry per CDR3 protein. The sample has around 450,000 distinct CDR3 sequences, roughly 12% seen once. Sequenced: PBMCs. The receptor set was obtained from a human donor in good health (CMV status not recorded). Some clones in this sample may be carry-over from other donors' samples.

This clonotype showed up many times. The chain links TRBV20-1 to TRBJ2-7, with 8 bases fitting TRBD1. J lost 4 bases, V lost 4 bases, and 6 bases had no gene match. The germline V gene has CDR1 DFQATT and CDR2 SNEGSKA (reference sequence). The CDR3 is 13 amino acids. The DNA of the CDR3 is TGCAGTGCTACCTACAGGGGGATGTACGAGCAGTACTTC. Protein sequence: CSATYRGMYEQYF.

In its sample, this clonotype was seen a few times. V and J are TRBV18 and TRBJ1-5; D is unresolved. V shed 1 base and J shed 2 bases, with 12 bases lying between them. CDR1 is KGHSH, CDR2 LQKENI, per germline. This CDR3 region has 16 residues. Here the CDR3 DNA reads TGTGCCAGCTCACCACAAGGGCCCCTAGGCAATCAGCCCCAGCATTTT. Amino acid sequence: CASSPQGPLGNQPQHF.

This clonotype occurred many times. The gene calls are TRBV5-1 and TRBJ2-5; 7 nucleotides agree with TRBD2. V was clipped by 1 base and J by 3 bases; unmatched bases: 12. The V gene's germline CDR1 is SGHRS and CDR2 YFSETQ. This CDR3 region has 17 residues. The CDR3 spells CASSLRGRLAREETQYF. In DNA form, the CDR3 reads TGCGCCAGCAGCTTGAGGGGAAGACTAGCTAGGGAAGAGACCCAGTACTTC.

In this sample, this clonotype turned up many times. DNA for the CDR3: TGTGCCAGCAGTTTAAAGGGCATGAACACTGAAGCTTTCTTT. Its translation: CASSLKGMNTEAFF. V usage is TRBV28 and J usage is TRBJ1-1, with D unresolved. V dropped 2 bases and J dropped 0 bases, with 7 bases sitting between them. Germline assignment: CDR1 MDHEN and CDR2 SYDVKM. The CDR3 covers 14 residues.

The chain carries TRBV5-5 and TRBJ2-7; 7 nucleotides match TRBD1. The germline gives CDR1 SGHKS, CDR2 YYEKEE (reference sequence). The CDR3 is 14 amino acids. Trimming removed 3 bases from V and 2 bases from J; junction bases left unmatched: 5. The CDR3 loop reads CASSSRQGPYEQYF. The CDR3, as DNA: TGTGCCAGCAGCTCAAGACAGGGCCCCTACGAGCAGTACTTC.